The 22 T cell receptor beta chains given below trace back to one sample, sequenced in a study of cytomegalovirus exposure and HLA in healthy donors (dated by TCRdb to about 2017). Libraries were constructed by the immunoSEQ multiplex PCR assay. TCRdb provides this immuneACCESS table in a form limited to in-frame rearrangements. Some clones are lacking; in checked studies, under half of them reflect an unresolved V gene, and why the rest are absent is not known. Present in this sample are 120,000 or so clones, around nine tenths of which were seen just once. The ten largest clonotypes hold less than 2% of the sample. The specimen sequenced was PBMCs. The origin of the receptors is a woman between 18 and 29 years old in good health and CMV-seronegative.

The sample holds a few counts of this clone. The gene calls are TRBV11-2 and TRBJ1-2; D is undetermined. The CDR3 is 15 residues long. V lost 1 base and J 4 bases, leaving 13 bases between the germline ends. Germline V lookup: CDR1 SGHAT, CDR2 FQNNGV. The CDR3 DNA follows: TGTGCCAGCAGCTTAGGACGCAGGTTGGGCTATGGCTACACCTTC. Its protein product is CASSLGRRLGYGYTF.

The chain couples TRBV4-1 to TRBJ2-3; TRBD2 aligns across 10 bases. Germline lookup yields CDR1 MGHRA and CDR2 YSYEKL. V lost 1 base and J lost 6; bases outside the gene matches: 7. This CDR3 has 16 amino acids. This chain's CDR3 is CASSQALAGVVDTQYF. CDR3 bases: TGCGCCAGCAGCCAAGCTCTAGCGGGAGTCGTCGATACGCAGTATTTT.

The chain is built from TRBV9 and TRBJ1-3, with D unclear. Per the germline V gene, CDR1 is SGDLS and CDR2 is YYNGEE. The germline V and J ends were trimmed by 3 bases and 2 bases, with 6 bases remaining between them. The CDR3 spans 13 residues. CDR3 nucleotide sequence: TGTGCCAGCAGCGGGCGGGCTGGAAACACCATATATTTT. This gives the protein CASSGRAGNTIYF.

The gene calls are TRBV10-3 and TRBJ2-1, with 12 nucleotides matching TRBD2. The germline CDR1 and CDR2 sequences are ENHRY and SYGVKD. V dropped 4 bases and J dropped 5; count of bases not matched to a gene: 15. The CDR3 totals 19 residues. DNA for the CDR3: TGTGCCATCAGTGGCGGCCTATTTCAGACTAGCGGGAGAGACAATGAGCAGTTCTTC. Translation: CAISGGLFQTSGRDNEQFF.

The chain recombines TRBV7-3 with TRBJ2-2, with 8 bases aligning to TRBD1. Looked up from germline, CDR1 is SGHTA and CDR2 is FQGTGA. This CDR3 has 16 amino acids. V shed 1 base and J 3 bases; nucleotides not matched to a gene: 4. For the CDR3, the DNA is TGTGCCAGCAGCTTAAACCCAGGGGGCGACACCGGGGAGCTGTTTTTT. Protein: CASSLNPGGDTGELFF.

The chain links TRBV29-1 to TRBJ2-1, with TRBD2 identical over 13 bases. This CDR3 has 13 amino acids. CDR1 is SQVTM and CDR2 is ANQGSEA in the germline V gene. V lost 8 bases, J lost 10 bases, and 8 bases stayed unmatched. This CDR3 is CSLRLAGGSEQFF. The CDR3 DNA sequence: TGCAGCCTTCGACTAGCGGGAGGAAGCGAGCAGTTCTTC.

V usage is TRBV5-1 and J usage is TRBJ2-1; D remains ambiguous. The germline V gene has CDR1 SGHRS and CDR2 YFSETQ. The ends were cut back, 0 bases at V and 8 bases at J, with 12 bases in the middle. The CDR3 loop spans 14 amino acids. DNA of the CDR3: TGCGCCAGCAGCTTGGGGCTAGAAGTAGATGAGCAGTTCTTC. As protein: CASSLGLEVDEQFF.

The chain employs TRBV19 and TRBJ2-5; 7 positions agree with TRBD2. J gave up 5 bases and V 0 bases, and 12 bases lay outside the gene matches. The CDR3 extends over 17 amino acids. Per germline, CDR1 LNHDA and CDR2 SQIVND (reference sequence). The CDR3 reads CASSIDGSGRVGETQYF. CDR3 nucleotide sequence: TGTGCCAGTAGTATAGATGGATCTGGGAGGGTCGGGGAGACCCAGTACTTC.

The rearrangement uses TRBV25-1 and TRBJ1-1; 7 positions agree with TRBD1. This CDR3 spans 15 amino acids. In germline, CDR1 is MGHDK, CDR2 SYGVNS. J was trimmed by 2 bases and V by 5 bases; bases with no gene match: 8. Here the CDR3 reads CASSTMTGSNTEAFF. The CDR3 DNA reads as TGTGCCAGCAGTACAATGACAGGGTCAAACACTGAAGCTTTCTTT.

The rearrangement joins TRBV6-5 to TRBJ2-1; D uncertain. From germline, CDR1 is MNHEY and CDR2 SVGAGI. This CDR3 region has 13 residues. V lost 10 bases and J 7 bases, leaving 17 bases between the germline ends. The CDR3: CATMRLVYNEQFF. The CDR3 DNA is TGTGCCACCATGAGGCTAGTTTATAATGAGCAGTTCTTC.

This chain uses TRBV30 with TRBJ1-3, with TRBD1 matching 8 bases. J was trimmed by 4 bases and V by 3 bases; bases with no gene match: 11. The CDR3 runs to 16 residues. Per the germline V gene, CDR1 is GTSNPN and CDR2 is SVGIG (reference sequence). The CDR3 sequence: CAWRVRWTGSGNTIYF. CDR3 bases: TGTGCCTGGAGGGTCCGCTGGACAGGGTCCGGAAACACCATATATTTT. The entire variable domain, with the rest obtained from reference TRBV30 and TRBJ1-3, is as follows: SQTIHQWPATLVQPVGSPLSLECTVEGTSNPNLYWYRQAAGRGLQLLFYSVGIGQISSEVPQNLSASRPQDRQFILSSKKLLLSDSGFYLCAWRVRWTGSGNTIYFGEGSWLTVV.

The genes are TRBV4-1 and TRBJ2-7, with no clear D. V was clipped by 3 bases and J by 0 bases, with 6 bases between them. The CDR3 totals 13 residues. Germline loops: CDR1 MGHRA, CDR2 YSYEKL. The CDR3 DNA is TGCGCCAGCAGCCATGGCAGCTCCTACGAGCAGTACTTC. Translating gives CASSHGSSYEQYF.

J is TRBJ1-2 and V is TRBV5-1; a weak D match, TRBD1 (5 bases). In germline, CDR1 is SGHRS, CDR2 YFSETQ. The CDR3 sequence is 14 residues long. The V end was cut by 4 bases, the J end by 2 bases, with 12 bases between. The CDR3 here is CASSGAPGNYGYTF. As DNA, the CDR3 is TGCGCCAGCAGCGGGGCGCCAGGGAACTATGGCTACACCTTC. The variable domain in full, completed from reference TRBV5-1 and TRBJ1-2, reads KAGVTQTPRYLIKTRGQQVTLSCSPISGHRSVSWYQQTPGQGLQFLFEYFSETQRNKGNFPGRFSGRQFSNSRSEMNVSTLELGDSALYLCASSGAPGNYGYTFGSGTRLTVV.

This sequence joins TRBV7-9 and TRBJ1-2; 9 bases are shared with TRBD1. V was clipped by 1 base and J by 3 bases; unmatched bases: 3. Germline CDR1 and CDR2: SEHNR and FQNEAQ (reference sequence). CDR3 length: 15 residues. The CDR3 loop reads CASSLDNRGHYGYTF. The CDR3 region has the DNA TGTGCCAGCAGCTTAGATAACAGGGGGCACTATGGCTACACCTTC.

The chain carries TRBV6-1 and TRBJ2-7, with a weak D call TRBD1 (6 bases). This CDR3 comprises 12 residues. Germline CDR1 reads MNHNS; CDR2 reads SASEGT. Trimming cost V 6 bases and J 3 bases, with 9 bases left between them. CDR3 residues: CASRADSYEQYF. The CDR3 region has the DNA TGTGCCAGCAGGGCGGACAGCTACGAGCAGTACTTC.

CDR3 coding DNA: TGTGCCAGCAGCCCACCTGGACAGGGCTCCTACGAGCAGTACTTC. Its protein product is CASSPPGQGSYEQYF. The chain has TRBV7-9 and TRBJ2-7; TRBD1 matches at 8 bases. With 5 bases clipped from V and 0 bases from J, the junction kept 6 bases outside the gene matches. The CDR3 contains 15 residues. Germline lookup yields CDR1 SEHNR and CDR2 FQNEAQ (reference sequence).

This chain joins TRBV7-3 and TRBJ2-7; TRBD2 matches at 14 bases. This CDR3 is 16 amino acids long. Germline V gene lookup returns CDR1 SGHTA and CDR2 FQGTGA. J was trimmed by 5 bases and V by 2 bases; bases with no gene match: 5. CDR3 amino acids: CASSLGGLAGGHEQYF. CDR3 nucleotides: TGTGCCAGCAGCTTAGGCGGACTAGCGGGGGGCCACGAGCAGTACTTC.

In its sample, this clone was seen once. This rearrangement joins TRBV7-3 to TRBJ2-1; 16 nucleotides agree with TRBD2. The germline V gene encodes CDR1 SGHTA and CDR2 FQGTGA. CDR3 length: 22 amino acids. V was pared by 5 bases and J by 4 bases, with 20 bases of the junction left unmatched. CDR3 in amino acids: CASSTPPGLAGGHSFLYNEQFF. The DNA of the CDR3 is TGTGCCAGCAGCACACCGCCGGGACTAGCGGGAGGGCACTCCTTTTTGTACAATGAGCAGTTCTTC.

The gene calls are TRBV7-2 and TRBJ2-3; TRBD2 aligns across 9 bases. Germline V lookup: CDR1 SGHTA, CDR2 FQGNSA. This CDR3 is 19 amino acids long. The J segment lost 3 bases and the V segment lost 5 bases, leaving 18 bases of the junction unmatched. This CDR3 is CASSPVSPHLAGRTDTQYF. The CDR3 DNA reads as TGTGCCAGCAGCCCCGTTAGCCCTCATCTAGCGGGGAGGACAGATACGCAGTATTTT.

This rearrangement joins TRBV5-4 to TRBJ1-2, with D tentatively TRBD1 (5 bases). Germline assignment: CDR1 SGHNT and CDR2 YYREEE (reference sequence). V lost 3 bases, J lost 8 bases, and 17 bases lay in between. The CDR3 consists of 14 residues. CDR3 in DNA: TGTGCCAGCAGCTCCTCAGGGCCGGGAGGGGGCTACACCTTC. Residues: CASSSSGPGGGYTF.

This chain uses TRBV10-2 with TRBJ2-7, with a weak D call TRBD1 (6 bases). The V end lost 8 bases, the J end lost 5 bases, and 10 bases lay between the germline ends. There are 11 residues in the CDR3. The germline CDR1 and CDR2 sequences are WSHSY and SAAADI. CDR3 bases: TGCGCCAGCGAAGGACAGCACGAGCAGTACTTC. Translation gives CASEGQHEQYF.

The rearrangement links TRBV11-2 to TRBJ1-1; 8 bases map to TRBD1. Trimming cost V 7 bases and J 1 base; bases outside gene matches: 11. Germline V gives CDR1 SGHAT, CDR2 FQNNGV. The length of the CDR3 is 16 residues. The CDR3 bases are TGTGCCAGCACCGATCTCTGGGGGACAGGGAACACTGAAGCTTTCTTT. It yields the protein CASTDLWGTGNTEAFF.